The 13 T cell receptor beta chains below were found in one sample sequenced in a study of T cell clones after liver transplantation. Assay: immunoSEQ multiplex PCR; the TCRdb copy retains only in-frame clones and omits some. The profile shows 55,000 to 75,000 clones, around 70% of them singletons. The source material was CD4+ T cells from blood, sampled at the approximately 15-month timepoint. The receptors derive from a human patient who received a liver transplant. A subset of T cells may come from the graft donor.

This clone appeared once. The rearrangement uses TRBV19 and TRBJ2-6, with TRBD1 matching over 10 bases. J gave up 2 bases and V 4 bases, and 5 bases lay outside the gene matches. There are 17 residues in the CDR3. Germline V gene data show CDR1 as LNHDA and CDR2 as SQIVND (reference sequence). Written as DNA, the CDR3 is TGTGCCAGTAGTACCGGGACAGGGGACCCTGGGGCCAACGTCCTGACTTTC. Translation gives CASSTGTGDPGANVLTF.

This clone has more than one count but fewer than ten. The CDR3 spells CATQIDFWCCNQPQHF. The CDR3 DNA is TGTGCCACCCAAATCGACTTCTGGTGTTGCAATCAGCCCCAGCATTTT. The V gene is TRBV28, the J gene TRBJ1-5; the D is unclear. The germline V gene has CDR1 MDHEN and CDR2 SYDVKM. The CDR3 runs to 16 residues. Trimming removed 10 bases from V and 2 bases from J, with 21 bases in between. Full variable domain (remainder filled in from reference TRBV28 and TRBJ1-5): DVKVTQSSRYLVKRTGEKVFLECVQDMDHENMFWYRQDPGLGLRLIYFSYDVKMKEKGDIPEGYSVSREKKERFSLILESASTNQTSMYLCATQIDFWCCNQPQHFGDGTRLSIL.

This CDR3 is CASSLERGREQYF. The CDR3 DNA follows: TGCGCCAGCAGCTTAGAAAGGGGGCGCGAGCAGTACTTC. J is TRBJ2-7 and V is TRBV5-1; 7 bases are a match to TRBD1. V was pared by 2 bases and J by 6 bases, with 5 bases of the junction left unmatched. This CDR3 is 13 amino acids long. Germline CDR1 SGHRS, CDR2 YFSETQ.

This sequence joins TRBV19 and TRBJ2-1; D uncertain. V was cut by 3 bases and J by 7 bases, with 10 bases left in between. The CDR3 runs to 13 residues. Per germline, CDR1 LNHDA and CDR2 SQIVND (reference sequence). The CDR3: CASSMSLENEQFF. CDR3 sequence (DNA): TGTGCCAGTAGTATGAGTCTGGAAAATGAGCAGTTCTTC.

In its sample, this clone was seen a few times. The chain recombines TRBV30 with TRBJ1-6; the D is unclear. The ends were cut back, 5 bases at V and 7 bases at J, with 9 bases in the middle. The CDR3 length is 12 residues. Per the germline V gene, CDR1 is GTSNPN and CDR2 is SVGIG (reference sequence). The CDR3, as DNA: TGTGCCTGGGGAATACAGAATTCACCCCTCCACTTT. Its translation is CAWGIQNSPLHF.

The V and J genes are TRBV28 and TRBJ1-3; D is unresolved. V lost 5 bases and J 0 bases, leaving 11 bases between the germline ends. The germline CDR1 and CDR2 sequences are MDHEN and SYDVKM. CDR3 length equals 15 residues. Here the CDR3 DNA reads TGTGCCAGCAGTCCAGCGGGGAACTCTGGAAACACCATATATTTT. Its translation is CASSPAGNSGNTIYF.

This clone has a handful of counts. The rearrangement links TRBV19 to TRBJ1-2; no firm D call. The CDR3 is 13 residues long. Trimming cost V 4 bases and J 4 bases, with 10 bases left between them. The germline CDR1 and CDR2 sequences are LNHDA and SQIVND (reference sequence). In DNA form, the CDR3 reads TGTGCCAGTAGTAAAGACAAGGGCTATGGCTACACCTTC. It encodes CASSKDKGYGYTF.

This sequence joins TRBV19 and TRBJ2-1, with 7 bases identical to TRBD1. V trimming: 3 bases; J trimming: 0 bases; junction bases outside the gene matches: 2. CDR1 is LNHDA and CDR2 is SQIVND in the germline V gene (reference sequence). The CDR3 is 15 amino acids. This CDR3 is CASSMDRSSYNEQFF. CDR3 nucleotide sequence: TGTGCCAGTAGTATGGACAGGAGCTCCTACAATGAGCAGTTCTTC.

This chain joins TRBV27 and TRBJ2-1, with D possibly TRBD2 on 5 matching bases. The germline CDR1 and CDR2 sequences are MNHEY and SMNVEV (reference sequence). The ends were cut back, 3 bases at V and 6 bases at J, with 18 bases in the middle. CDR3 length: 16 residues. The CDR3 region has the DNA TGTGCCAGCAGTTTCATTAGGAGCGGTGGGATCAATGAGCAGTTCTTC. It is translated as CASSFIRSGGINEQFF.

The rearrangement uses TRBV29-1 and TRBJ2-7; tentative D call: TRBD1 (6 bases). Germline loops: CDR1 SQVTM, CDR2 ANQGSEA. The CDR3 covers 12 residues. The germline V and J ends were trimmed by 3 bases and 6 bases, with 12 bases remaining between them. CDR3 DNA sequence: TGCAGCGTTGAGGACAGAGGAGGCGAGCAGTACTTC. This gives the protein CSVEDRGGEQYF.

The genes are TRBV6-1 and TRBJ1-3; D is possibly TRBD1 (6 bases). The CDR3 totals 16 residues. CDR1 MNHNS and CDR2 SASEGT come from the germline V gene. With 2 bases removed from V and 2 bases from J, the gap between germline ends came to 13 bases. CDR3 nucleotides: TGTGCCAGCAGTGAATTTGGACAGACTGCTGGAAACACCATATATTTT. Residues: CASSEFGQTAGNTIYF.

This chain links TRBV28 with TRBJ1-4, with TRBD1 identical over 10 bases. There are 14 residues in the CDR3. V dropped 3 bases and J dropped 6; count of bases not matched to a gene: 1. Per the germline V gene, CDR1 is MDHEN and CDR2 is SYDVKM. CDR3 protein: CASSLTGGYEKLFF. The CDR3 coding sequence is TGTGCCAGCAGTTTGACAGGGGGCTATGAAAAACTGTTTTTT.

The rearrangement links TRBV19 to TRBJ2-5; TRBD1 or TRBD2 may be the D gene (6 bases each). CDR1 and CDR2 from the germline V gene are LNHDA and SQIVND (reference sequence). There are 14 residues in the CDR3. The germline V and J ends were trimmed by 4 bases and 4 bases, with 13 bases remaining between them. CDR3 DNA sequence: TGTGCCAGTAGTACGCGGGGACAACGAGAGACCCAGTACTTC. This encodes CASSTRGQRETQYF.